What follows is one T cell receptor beta chain and its context. This specimen comes from a study of T cells in tuberculosis. Study summary: The T cells targeted glucose monomycolate, a mycobacterial lipid, via CD1B. Blood was taken before or within 7 days of anti-tuberculosis therapy.

This CDR3 has 16 residues. Losses at the gene ends were 4 bases for V and 7 bases for J; bases not matched to a gene: 11. Germline V gene data show CDR1 as SGHDT and CDR2 as YYEEEE. The time point was: new active TB diagnosis, blood taken before or within 7 days of starting treatment. Clones were sequenced by immunoSEQ multiplex PCR, and TCRdb holds only the in-frame ones, with some missing. The sample has 29,000 or so clones; 92% are singletons. Sequencing was performed on PBMCs, taken at tuberculosis diagnosis. This receptor was taken from an adult with tuberculosis. This chain joins TRBV5-6 and TRBJ1-2, with 12 positions matching TRBD1. The CDR3 loop reads CASSSPGQGAIFGYTF. In nucleotides, the CDR3 is TGTGCCAGCAGCAGCCCGGGACAGGGGGCGATTTTTGGCTACACCTTC.